A selection of T cell receptor beta chains follows, all from one sample in a study of blood T cell repertoires in COVID-19. Clones were sequenced by immunoSEQ multiplex PCR, and TCRdb holds only the in-frame ones, with some missing. Of under 300,000 clones listed, around nine tenths are singletons. The source material was peripheral blood. The receptors were sampled from a woman aged 40-49 years who had recovered from COVID-19. Each CDR3 is given with its conserved first and last residue. The D gene is left open where the match is weak. Clone size, where shown, is once, few, many, or a class for clones that have expanded.

TRBJ2-7 | TRBD2 | TRBV6-2/TRBV6-3 | NA | TGTGCCAGCAGTAGCGGGGTCTGGAGGGAGCAGTACTTC | CASSSGVWREQYF
TRBJ2-7 | TRBD1 | TRBV18 | NA | TGTGCCAGCACGATCGGGACAGGGACCTACGAGCAGTACTTC | CASTIGTGTYEQYF
TRBJ1-1 | NA | TRBV29-1 | NA | TGCAGCGTTGAATTGGCGAAGGGGAGGGGAAACACTGAAGCTTTCTTT | CSVELAKGRGNTEAFF
TRBJ2-1 | TRBD2 | TRBV12-5 | once | TGTGCTAGTGGCCGCGGGAGGGATAACTACAATGAGCAGTTCTTC | CASGRGRDNYNEQFF
TRBJ2-7 | TRBD2 | TRBV5-1 | once | TGCGCCAGCAGCTTGTCAAGGGTCCGGACTAGCGGACCCTACGAGCAGTACTTC | CASSLSRVRTSGPYEQYF
TRBJ2-7 | TRBD1 | TRBV29-1 | NA | TGCAGCGTTGAAGTCAGGGGGCGATACGAGCAGTACTTC | CSVEVRGRYEQYF
TRBJ2-7 | NA | TRBV9 | NA | TGTGCCAGCAGCGTAGCTGGGTGGGGCGGGATCGACGAGCAGTACTTC | CASSVAGWGGIDEQYF
TRBJ2-5 | TRBD2 | TRBV9 | NA | TGTGCCAGCAGCAAAGGGGCGGGGGGGGTGGAGACCCAGTACTTC | CASSKGAGGVETQYF
TRBJ1-4 | TRBD1 | TRBV4-1 | NA | TGCGCCAGCAGCCAACGACAGGGGGTGGGTGAAAAACTGTTTTTT | CASSQRQGVGEKLFF
TRBJ2-1 | TRBD1 | TRBV19 | NA | TGTGCCAGTAGAGATACGCGGGACAGGCTTAACAATGAGCAGTTCTTC | CASRDTRDRLNNEQFF
TRBJ2-3 | TRBD2 | TRBV5-4 | NA | TGTGCCAGCAGCTTGGACGGGGGGGGCACAGATACGCAGTATTTT | CASSLDGGGTDTQYF
TRBJ2-7 | NA | TRBV28 | NA | TGTGCCAGCAGTTTAGGCCGTTCCTACGAGCAGTACTTC | CASSLGRSYEQYF
TRBJ1-4 | TRBD1 | TRBV5-1 | few | TGCGCCAGCAGCCGTAACGGACAGGGTGGCGGTGAAAAACTGTTTTTT | CASSRNGQGGGEKLFF
TRBJ2-7 | NA | TRBV10-3 | NA | TGTGCCATCGGGAGGTTAAGCGAGCAGTACTTC | CAIGRLSEQYF
TRBJ1-6 | NA | TRBV2 | NA | TGTGCCAGCAGAATTCTTTCACCCCTCCACTTT | CASRILSPLHF
TRBJ2-7 | NA | TRBV5-1 | NA | TGCGCCAGCAGCTTGGTTTCGACAACCTCCTACGAGCAGTACTTC | CASSLVSTTSYEQYF
TRBJ1-6 | NA | TRBV3-1/TRBV3-2 | few | TGTGCCAGCAGCTTCACCAGGGCCAATTCACCCCTCCACTTT | CASSFTRANSPLHF
TRBJ2-3 | TRBD2 | TRBV7-8 | NA | TGTGCCAGCAGCTTAGCGGCGCTAGCGGGAGTGGATACGCAGTATTTT | CASSLAALAGVDTQYF
TRBJ1-2 | NA | TRBV28 | NA | TGTGCCAGCAGCGGGGGGCTAAATGGCTACACCTTC | CASSGGLNGYTF
TRBJ1-1 | NA | TRBV5-1 | NA | TGCGCCAGCAAAAGCACGTCAAACACTGAAGCTTTCTTT | CASKSTSNTEAFF
TRBJ2-1 | NA | TRBV6-5 | few | TGTGCCAGCAGTTCCAGGACAAAGCAGTTCTTC | CASSSRTKQFF
TRBJ2-3 | TRBD2 | TRBV6-2/TRBV6-3 | NA | TGTGCCAGCAGTTACAGGAGAAGCGGGAGGACTAGCACAGATACGCAGTATTTT | CASSYRRSGRTSTDTQYF
TRBJ1-2 | TRBD1 | TRBV19 | NA | TGTGCCAGTACTCCTCCCGGGACAGGGACTTTCTATGGCTACACCTTC | CASTPPGTGTFYGYTF
TRBJ2-7 | NA | TRBV11-3 | NA | TGTGCCAGCAGCCCCGCCTACGAGCAGTACTTC | CASSPAYEQYF
TRBJ1-5 | NA | TRBV27 | NA | TGTGCCAGCAGTTTGGGGGGAGTTCAGCATTTT | CASSLGGVQHF
TRBJ2-7 | NA | TRBV9 | NA | TGTGCCAGCACCGCTTCAGGGGGGATCTACGAGCAGTACTTC | CASTASGGIYEQYF
TRBJ2-7 | TRBD2 | TRBV19 | NA | TGTGCCAGTAGTCCGCGGCGGGGGAACTCCTACGAGCAGTACTTC | CASSPRRGNSYEQYF
TRBJ2-7 | TRBD2 | TRBV7-6 | NA | TGTGCCAGCACTGGACTAGGCGGTTACGAGCAGTACTTC | CASTGLGGYEQYF
TRBJ1-2 | NA | TRBV18 | NA | TGTGCCAGCTCCCCCGCATCGGGGGTTAAGGGCTACACCTTC | CASSPASGVKGYTF
TRBJ1-1 | NA | TRBV6-2/TRBV6-3 | NA | TGTGCCAGCAGTTACCCATCGACAGGCCAAACTGAAGCTTTCTTT | CASSYPSTGQTEAFF
TRBJ2-7 | NA | TRBV20-1 | NA | TGCAGTGCCCAGTGGTCCTACGAGCAGTACTTC | CSAQWSYEQYF
TRBJ2-2 | TRBD2 | TRBV9 | NA | TGTGCCAGCAGCCTAGACCTAGCGGCGAACACCGGGGAGCTGTTTTTT | CASSLDLAANTGELFF
TRBJ2-7 | TRBD1 | TRBV5-1 | NA | TGCGCCAGCAGTTACGGCGGCGGGACAGGCTACGAGCAGTACTTC | CASSYGGGTGYEQYF
TRBJ1-5 | NA | TRBV28 | NA | TGTGCCAGCAGTCCGTATAGCAATCAGCCCCAGCATTTT | CASSPYSNQPQHF
TRBJ2-4 | NA | TRBV27 | NA | TGTGCCAGCAGTTCAACAGCGGAAATTGTCATTCAGTACTTC | CASSSTAEIVIQYF
TRBJ2-3 | TRBD2 | TRBV2 | NA | TGTGCCAGCAGTGGACTAGCTTTTAGCACAGATACGCAGTATTTT | CASSGLAFSTDTQYF
TRBJ2-1 | TRBD2 | TRBV7-8 | NA | TGTGCCAGCAGTCCTCGGGGGCTAGCGGGGGGCTACAATGAGCAGTTCTTC | CASSPRGLAGGYNEQFF
TRBJ1-2 | NA | TRBV18 | many | TGTGCCAGCAAACTTGGAACAGGGTATTATGGCTACACCTTC | CASKLGTGYYGYTF
TRBJ1-5 | NA | TRBV20-1 | NA | TGCAGTGCTAGTACAGGACGCCTCAATCAGCCCCAGCATTTT | CSASTGRLNQPQHF
TRBJ1-2 | NA | TRBV6-1 | NA | TGTGCCAGCAGTGAAATGGGCACAACTAACTATGGCTACACCTTC | CASSEMGTTNYGYTF
TRBJ2-1 | TRBD2 | TRBV5-6 | once | TGTGCCAGCAGCTTCTTTTTGCGGGAGACCCACAATGAGCAGTTCTTC | CASSFFLRETHNEQFF
TRBJ2-2 | TRBD1 | TRBV5-1 | NA | TGCGCCAGCAGCTTGACCGGGACAGGGGTAACCGGGGAGCTGTTTTTT | CASSLTGTGVTGELFF
TRBJ1-3 | TRBD1 | TRBV19 | NA | TGTGCCAGTAGTATCAGGGGGCTTGGAAACACCATATATTTT | CASSIRGLGNTIYF
TRBJ1-5 | NA | TRBV9 | few | TGTGCCAGCAGCACCCCCCCGGGGCCCCAGCATTTT | CASSTPPGPQHF
TRBJ2-7 | TRBD1 | TRBV10-3 | NA | TGTGCCATCAGCCGGACAGGGGTCGAGCAGTACTTC | CAISRTGVEQYF
TRBJ1-1 | NA | TRBV7-9 | NA | TGTGCCAGCAGTTCCCTAGGAGGGAACACTGAAGCTTTCTTT | CASSSLGGNTEAFF
TRBJ2-5 | NA | TRBV5-8 | NA | TGTGCCAGCAGCTTGCCCGCCCAGTGGGAGACCCAGTACTTC | CASSLPAQWETQYF
TRBJ1-1 | NA | TRBV6-4 | once | TGTGCCAGCAGCCCGACGGTGGGAGGGAACACTGAAGCTTTCTTT | CASSPTVGGNTEAFF
TRBJ2-3 | NA | TRBV9 | NA | TGTGCCAGCAGCCCTCGACTCCTCTCTAGCACAGATACGCAGTATTTT | CASSPRLLSSTDTQYF
TRBJ1-2 | TRBD1 | TRBV6-6 | NA | TGTGCCAGCAGGTCCGGGACAGGCGCCTATGGCTACACCTTC | CASRSGTGAYGYTF
TRBJ2-1 | NA | TRBV7-6 | NA | TGTGCCAGCAGCCTACAGGCTTACTCCTACAATGAGCAGTTCTTC | CASSLQAYSYNEQFF
TRBJ1-5 | TRBD1 | TRBV19 | NA | TGTGCCAGTAGTATTGGGGACAGGGATGGCAATCAGCCCCAGCATTTT | CASSIGDRDGNQPQHF
TRBJ1-6 | NA | TRBV11-2 | NA | TGTGCCAGCAGCTTAGTGAGGGATAATTCACCCCTCCACTTT | CASSLVRDNSPLHF
TRBJ1-1 | NA | TRBV4-3 | NA | TGCGCCAGCAGCCAAGTCGTATTCAGGAACACTGAAGCTTTCTTT | CASSQVVFRNTEAFF